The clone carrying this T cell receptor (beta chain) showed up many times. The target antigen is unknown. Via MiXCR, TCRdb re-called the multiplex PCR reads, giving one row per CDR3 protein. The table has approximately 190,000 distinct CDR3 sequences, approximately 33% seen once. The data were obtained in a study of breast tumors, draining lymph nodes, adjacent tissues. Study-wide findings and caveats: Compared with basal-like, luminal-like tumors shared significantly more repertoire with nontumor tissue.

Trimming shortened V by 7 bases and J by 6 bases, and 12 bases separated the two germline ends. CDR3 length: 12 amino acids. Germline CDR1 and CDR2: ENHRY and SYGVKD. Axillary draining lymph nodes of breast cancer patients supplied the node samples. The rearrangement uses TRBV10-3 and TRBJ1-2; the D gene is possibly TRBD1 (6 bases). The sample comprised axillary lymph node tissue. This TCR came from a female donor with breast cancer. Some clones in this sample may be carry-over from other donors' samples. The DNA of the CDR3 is TGTGCCATCACAGGTGGGGGGCATGGCTACACCTTC. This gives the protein CAITGGGHGYTF.